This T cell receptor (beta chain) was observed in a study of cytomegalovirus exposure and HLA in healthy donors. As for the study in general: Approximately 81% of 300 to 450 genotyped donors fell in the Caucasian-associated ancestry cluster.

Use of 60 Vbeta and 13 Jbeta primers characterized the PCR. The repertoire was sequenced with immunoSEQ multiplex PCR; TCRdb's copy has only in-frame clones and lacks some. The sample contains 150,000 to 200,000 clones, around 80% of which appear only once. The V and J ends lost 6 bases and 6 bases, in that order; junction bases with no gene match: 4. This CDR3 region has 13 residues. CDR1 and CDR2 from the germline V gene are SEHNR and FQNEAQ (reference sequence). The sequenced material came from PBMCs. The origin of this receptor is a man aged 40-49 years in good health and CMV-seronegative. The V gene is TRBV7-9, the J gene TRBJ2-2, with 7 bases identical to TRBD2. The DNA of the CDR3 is TGTGCCAGCAGACCTAGCGGTCCCGGGGAGCTGTTTTTT. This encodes CASRPSGPGELFF. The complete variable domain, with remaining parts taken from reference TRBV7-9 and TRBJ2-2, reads DTGVSQNPRHKITKRGQNVTFRCDPISEHNRLYWYRQTLGQGPEFLTYFQNEAQLEKSRLLSDRFSAERPKGSFSTLEIQRTEQGDSAMYLCASRPSGPGELFFGEGSRLTVL.